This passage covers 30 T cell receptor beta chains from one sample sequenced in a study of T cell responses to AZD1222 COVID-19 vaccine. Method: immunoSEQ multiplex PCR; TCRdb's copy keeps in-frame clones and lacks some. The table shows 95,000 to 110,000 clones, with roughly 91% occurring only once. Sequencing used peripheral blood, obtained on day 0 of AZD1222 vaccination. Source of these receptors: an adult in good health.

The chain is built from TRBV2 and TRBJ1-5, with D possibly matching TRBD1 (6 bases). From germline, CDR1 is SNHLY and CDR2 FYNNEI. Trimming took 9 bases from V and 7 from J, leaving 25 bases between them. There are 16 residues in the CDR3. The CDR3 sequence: CASRTTGGMVRQPQHF. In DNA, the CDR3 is TGTGCCAGTAGAACAACCGGGGGCATGGTGAGGCAGCCCCAGCATTTT.

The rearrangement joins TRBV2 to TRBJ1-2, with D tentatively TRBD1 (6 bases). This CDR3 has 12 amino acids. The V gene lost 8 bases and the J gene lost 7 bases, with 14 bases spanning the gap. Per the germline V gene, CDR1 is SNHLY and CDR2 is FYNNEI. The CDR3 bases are TGTGCCAGCGCAAGGGGGACACCTGGCTACACCTTC. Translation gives CASARGTPGYTF.

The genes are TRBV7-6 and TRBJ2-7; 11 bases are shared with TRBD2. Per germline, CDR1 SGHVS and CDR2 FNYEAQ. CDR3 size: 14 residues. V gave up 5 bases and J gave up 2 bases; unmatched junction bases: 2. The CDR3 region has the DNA TGTGCCAGCAGCCCACTAGCGGGGGCCTACGAGCAGTACTTC. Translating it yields CASSPLAGAYEQYF.

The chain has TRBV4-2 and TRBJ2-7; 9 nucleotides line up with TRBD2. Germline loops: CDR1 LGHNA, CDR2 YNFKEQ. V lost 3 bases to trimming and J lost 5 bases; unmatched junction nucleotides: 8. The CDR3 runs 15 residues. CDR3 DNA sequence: TGTGCCAGCAGCCAGGAGTCGCTAGCGGGGCACGAGCAGTACTTC. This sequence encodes CASSQESLAGHEQYF.

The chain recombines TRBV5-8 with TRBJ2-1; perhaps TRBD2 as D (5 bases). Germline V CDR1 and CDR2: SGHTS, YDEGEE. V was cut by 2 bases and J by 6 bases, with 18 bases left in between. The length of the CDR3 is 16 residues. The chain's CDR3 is CASSFGVGGAANEQFF. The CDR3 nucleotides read TGTGCCAGCAGCTTCGGGGTAGGTGGCGCGGCCAATGAGCAGTTCTTC.

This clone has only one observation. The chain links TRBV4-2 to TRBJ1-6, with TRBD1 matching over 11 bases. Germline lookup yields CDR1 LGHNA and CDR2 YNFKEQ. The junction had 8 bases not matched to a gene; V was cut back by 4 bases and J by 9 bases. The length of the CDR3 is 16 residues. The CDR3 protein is CASSRGTGGVISPLHF. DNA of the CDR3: TGTGCCAGCAGCCGTGGGACAGGGGGAGTCATTTCACCCCTCCACTTT.

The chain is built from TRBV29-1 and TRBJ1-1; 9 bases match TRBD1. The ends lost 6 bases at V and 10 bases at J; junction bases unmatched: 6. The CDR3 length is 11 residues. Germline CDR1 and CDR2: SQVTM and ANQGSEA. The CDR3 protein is CSVLETGGAFF. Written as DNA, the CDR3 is TGCAGCGTACTTGAGACAGGGGGAGCTTTCTTT.

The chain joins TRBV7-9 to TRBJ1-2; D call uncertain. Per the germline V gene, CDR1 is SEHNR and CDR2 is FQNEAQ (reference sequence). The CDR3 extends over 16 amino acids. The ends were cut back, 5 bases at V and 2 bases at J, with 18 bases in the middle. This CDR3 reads CASSPPVGQANYGYTF. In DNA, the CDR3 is TGTGCCAGCAGCCCACCCGTCGGGCAGGCCAACTATGGCTACACCTTC.

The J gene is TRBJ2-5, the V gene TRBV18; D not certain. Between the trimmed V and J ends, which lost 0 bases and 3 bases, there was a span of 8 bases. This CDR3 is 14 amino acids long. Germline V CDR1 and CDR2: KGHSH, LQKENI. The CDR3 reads CASSPPPTKETQYF. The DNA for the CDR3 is TGTGCCAGCTCACCACCACCTACCAAAGAGACCCAGTACTTC.

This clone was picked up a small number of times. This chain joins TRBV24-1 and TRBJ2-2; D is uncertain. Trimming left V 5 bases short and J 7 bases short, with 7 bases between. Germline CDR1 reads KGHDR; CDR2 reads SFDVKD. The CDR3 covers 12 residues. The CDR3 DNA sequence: TGTGCCACCAGTGGCGTTAACGGGGAGCTGTTTTTT. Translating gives CATSGVNGELFF.

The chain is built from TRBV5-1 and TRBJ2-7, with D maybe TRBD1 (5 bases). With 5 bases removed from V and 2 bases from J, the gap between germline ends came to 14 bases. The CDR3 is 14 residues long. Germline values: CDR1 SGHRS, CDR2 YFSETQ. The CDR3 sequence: CASRQAVLTYEQYF. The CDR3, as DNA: TGCGCCAGCAGACAGGCCGTGCTAACCTACGAGCAGTACTTC.

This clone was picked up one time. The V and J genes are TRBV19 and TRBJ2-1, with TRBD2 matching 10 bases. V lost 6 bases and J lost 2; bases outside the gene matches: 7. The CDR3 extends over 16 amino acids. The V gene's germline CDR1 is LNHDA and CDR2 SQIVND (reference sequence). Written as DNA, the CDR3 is TGTGCCAGTAGATCCCCTAGCGGGGGACCCTACAATGAGCAGTTCTTC. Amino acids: CASRSPSGGPYNEQFF.

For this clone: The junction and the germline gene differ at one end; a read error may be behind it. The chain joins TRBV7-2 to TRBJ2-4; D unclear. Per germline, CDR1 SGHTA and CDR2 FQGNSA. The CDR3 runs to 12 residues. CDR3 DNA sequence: TGTGCCAGTAGCTTAGCAGAAAACATTCAGTACTTC. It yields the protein CASSLAENIQYF.

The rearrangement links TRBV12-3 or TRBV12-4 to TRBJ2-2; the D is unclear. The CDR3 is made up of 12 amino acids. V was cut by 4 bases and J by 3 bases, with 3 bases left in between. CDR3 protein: CASSYHTGELFF. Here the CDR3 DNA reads TGTGCCAGCAGTTATCACACCGGGGAGCTGTTTTTT.

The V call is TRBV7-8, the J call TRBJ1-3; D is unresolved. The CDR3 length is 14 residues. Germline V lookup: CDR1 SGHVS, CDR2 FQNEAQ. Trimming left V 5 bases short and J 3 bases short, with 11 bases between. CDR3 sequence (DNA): TGTGCCAGCAGCCGAAACTTCGGTGGAAACACCATATATTTT. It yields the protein CASSRNFGGNTIYF.

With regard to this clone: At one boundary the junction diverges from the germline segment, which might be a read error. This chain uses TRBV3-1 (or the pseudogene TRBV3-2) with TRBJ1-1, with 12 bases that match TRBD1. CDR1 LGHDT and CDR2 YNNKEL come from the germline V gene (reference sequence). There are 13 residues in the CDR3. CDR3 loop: CASSQAGTGGWIF. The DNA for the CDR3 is TGTGCCAGCAGCCAAGCCGGGACAGGGGGCTGGATCTTT.

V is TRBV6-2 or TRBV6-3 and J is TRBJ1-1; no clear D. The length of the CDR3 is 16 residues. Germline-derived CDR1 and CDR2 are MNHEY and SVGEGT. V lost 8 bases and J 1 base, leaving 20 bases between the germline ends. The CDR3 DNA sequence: TGTGCCAGCCGCCACCAGGCGCACACACCGAACACTGAAGCTTTCTTT. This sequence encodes CASRHQAHTPNTEAFF.

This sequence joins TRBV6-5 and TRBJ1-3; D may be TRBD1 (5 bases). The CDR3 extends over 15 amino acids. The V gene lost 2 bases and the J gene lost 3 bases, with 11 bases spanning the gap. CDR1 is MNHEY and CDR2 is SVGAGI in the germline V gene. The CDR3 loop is CASSYGGVGGNTIYF. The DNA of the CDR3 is TGTGCCAGCAGTTACGGGGGGGTAGGTGGAAACACCATATATTTT.

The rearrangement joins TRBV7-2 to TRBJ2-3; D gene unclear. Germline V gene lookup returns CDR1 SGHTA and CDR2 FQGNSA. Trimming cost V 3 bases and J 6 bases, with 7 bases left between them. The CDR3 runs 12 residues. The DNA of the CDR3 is TGTGCCAGCAGCTTCAAGTGGGATACGCAGTATTTT. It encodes CASSFKWDTQYF. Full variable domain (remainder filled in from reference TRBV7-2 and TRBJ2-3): GAGVSQSPSNKVTEKGKDVELRCDPISGHTALYWYRQSLGQGLEFLIYFQGNSAPDKSGLPSDRFSAERTGGSVSTLTIQRTQQEDSAVYLCASSFKWDTQYFGPGTRLTVL.

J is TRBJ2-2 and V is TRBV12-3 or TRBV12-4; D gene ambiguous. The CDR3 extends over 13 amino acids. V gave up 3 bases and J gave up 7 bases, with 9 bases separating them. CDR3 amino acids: CASSFPWGGELFF. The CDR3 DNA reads TGTGCCAGCAGTTTTCCCTGGGGCGGGGAGCTGTTTTTT.

The CDR3 DNA reads as TGTGCCAGCAGCTCGCCCGTGGGGCGTAATTCACCCCTCCACTTT. It translates to CASSSPVGRNSPLHF. The gene calls are TRBV13 and TRBJ1-6; D perhaps matches TRBD1 (5 bases). The CDR3 consists of 15 residues. The ends were cut back, 4 bases at V and 6 bases at J, with 13 bases in the middle. Germline loops: CDR1 PRHDT, CDR2 FYEKMQ (reference sequence).

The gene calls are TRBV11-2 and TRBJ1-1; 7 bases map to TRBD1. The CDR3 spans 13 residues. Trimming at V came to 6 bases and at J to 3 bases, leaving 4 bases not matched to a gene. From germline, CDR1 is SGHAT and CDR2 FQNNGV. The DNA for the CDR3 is TGTGCCAGCAGGAAGGGGGCGGACACTGAAGCTTTCTTT. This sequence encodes CASRKGADTEAFF.

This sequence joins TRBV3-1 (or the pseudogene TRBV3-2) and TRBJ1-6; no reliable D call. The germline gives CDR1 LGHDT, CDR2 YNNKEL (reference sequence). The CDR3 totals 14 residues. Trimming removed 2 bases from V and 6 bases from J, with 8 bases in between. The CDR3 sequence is CASSQQAFNSPLHF. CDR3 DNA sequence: TGTGCCAGCAGCCAACAGGCTTTTAATTCACCCCTCCACTTT.

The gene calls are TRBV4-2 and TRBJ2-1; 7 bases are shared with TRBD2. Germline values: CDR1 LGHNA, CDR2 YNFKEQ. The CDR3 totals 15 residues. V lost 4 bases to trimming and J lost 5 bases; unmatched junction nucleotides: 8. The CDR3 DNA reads TGTGCCAGCAGCCGAGGTGCGGGAGATGACAATGAGCAGTTCTTC. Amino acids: CASSRGAGDDNEQFF.

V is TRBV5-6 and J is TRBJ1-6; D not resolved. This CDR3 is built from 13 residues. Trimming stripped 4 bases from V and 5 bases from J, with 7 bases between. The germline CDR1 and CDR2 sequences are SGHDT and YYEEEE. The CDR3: CASSPQNNSPLHF. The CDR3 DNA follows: TGTGCCAGCAGCCCACAGAATAATTCACCCCTCCACTTT.

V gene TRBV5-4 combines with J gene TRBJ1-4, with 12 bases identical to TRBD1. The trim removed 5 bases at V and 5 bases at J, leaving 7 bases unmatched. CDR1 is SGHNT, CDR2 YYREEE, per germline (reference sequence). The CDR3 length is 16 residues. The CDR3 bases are TGTGCCAGCAGTTCCGGGACAGGGGGCCCGAATGAAAAACTGTTTTTT. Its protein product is CASSSGTGGPNEKLFF.

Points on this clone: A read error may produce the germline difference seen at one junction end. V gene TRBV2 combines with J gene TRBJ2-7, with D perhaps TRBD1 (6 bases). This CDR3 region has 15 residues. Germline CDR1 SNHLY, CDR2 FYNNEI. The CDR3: CANSGSGTTAYEQYF. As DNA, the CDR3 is TGTGCCAACAGTGGATCCGGGACAACAGCCTACGAGCAGTACTTC.

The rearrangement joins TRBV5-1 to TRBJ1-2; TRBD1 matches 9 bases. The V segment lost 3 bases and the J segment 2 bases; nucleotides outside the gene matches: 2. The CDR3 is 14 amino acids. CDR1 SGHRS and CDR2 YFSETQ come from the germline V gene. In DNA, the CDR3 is TGCGCCAGCAGCTGGGACAGGGCGAACTATGGCTACACCTTC. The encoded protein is CASSWDRANYGYTF.

The CDR3 reads CASSWDSNYGYTF. DNA for the CDR3: TGTGCCAGCAGCTGGGACAGCAACTATGGCTACACCTTC. V and J are TRBV7-9 and TRBJ1-2; 7 positions agree with TRBD1. Germline CDR1 and CDR2: SEHNR and FQNEAQ (reference sequence). V gave up 4 bases and J gave up 2 bases; unmatched junction bases: 1. This CDR3 has 13 amino acids.

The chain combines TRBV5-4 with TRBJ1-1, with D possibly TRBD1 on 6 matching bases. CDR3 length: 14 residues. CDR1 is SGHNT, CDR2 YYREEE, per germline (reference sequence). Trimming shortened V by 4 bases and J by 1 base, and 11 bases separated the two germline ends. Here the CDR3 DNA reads TGTGCCAGCAGCCCGCGGGGGGCGAACACTGAAGCTTTCTTT. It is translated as CASSPRGANTEAFF.